These 22 T cell receptor beta chains came from one sample sequenced in a study of blood T cell repertoires in COVID-19. The data were produced by immunoSEQ multiplex PCR, yet TCRdb's version contains in-frame clones alone and is incomplete. Of about 360,000 clones in the sample, 65% to 90% are singletons; the top ten hold about 7.6%. The sample was peripheral blood. The origin of the receptors is a woman aged 55 to 70 with COVID-19, enrolled during active disease.

The chain combines TRBV6-5 with TRBJ1-5; D is perhaps TRBD1 (6 bases). This CDR3 is 14 amino acids long. Germline CDR1 reads MNHEY; CDR2 reads SVGAGI. V shed 1 base and J shed 6 bases, with 10 bases lying between them. This CDR3 is CASSYLQGTQPQHF. In nucleotides, the CDR3 is TGTGCCAGCAGTTACTTACAGGGAACTCAGCCCCAGCATTTT.

This clone turned up a few times. The V and J genes are TRBV27 and TRBJ2-2, with 8 bases that match TRBD2. The ends lost 5 bases at V and 5 bases at J; junction bases unmatched: 10. CDR3 length equals 16 residues. Germline V gene sequence: CDR1 MNHEY, CDR2 SMNVEV (reference sequence). As DNA, the CDR3 is TGTGCCAGCAGTATCCTTGGGACTAGGGGGACCGGGGAGCTGTTTTTT. The encoded protein is CASSILGTRGTGELFF.

J is TRBJ2-1 and V is TRBV19, with D perhaps TRBD1 (5 bases). The CDR3 loop spans 16 amino acids. CDR1 is LNHDA and CDR2 is SQIVND in the germline V gene (reference sequence). V dropped 7 bases and J dropped 6 bases, with 22 bases sitting between them. The chain's CDR3 is CASKNRLYGAVNEQFF. The CDR3 bases are TGTGCCAGTAAAAATCGTCTGTATGGGGCAGTCAATGAGCAGTTCTTC. Full variable domain (outside the CDR3, taken from reference TRBV19 and TRBJ2-1): DGGITQSPKYLFRKEGQNVTLSCEQNLNHDAMYWYRQDPGQGLRLIYYSQIVNDFQKGDIAEGYSVSREKKESFPLTVTSAQKNPTAFYLCASKNRLYGAVNEQFFGPGTRLTVL.

This clone was detected only once. The chain carries TRBV15 and TRBJ1-5; D perhaps matches TRBD1 (5 bases). The length of the CDR3 is 18 residues. Trimming shortened V by 0 bases and J by 0 bases, and 15 bases separated the two germline ends. Germline V gene lookup returns CDR1 LNHNV and CDR2 YYDKDF (reference sequence). As DNA, the CDR3 is TGTGCCACCAGCAGAGATAGTGCAGGGTATAGTAGCAATCAGCCCCAGCATTTT. It yields the protein CATSRDSAGYSSNQPQHF.

This rearrangement joins TRBV27 to TRBJ1-2; 9 bases fit TRBD1. V lost 6 bases, J lost 2 bases, and 4 bases stayed unmatched. In germline, CDR1 is MNHEY, CDR2 SMNVEV (reference sequence). This CDR3 contains 14 residues. The CDR3 sequence: CASRRDRANYGYTF. The CDR3 region has the DNA TGTGCCAGCAGGAGGGACAGGGCCAACTATGGCTACACCTTC.

The V and J genes are TRBV4-1 and TRBJ2-6, with D tentatively TRBD1 (5 bases). This CDR3 is built from 19 residues. Germline V gives CDR1 MGHRA, CDR2 YSYEKL. Trimming removed 2 bases from V and 0 bases from J, with 17 bases in between. CDR3 in amino acids: CASSQLGDDWSSGANVLTF. As DNA, the CDR3 is TGCGCCAGCAGCCAACTAGGGGATGACTGGAGCTCTGGGGCCAACGTCCTGACTTTC.

The rearrangement links TRBV5-4 to TRBJ2-2; 11 bases match TRBD2. Germline V gives CDR1 SGHNT, CDR2 YYREEE (reference sequence). The CDR3 is 15 residues long. V was clipped by 3 bases and J by 5 bases; unmatched bases: 3. DNA for the CDR3: TGTGCCAGCAGCTCCGGGACTAGCGGAACCGGGGAGCTGTTTTTT. It translates to CASSSGTSGTGELFF.

The V call is TRBV11-2, the J call TRBJ2-5; no firm D call. This CDR3 is built from 12 residues. V was cut by 0 bases and J by 9 bases, with 8 bases left in between. The germline CDR1 and CDR2 sequences are SGHAT and FQNNGV. The DNA for the CDR3 is TGTGCCAGCAGCTTAGAATTCTACTCCCAGTACTTC. This translates into CASSLEFYSQYF.

The chain uses TRBV19 and TRBJ1-5; 7 bases match TRBD1. V was clipped by 10 bases and J by 7 bases; unmatched bases: 7. The CDR3 sequence is 12 residues long. The germline V gene encodes CDR1 LNHDA and CDR2 SQIVND (reference sequence). This CDR3 is CATSTGVQPQHF. CDR3 in DNA: TGTGCCACCAGTACAGGGGTCCAGCCCCAGCATTTT.

This chain links TRBV7-3 with TRBJ2-5, with a tentative D call TRBD1 (5 bases). The V gene lost 5 bases and the J gene lost 5 bases, with 15 bases spanning the gap. Germline loops: CDR1 SGHTA, CDR2 FQGTGA. This CDR3 has 14 residues. As DNA, the CDR3 is TGTGCCAGCAGCCCTCACGCAAAGGGGGAGACCCAGTACTTC. It specifies CASSPHAKGETQYF.

The V and J genes are TRBV2 and TRBJ1-2; tentatively, D is TRBD1 (5 bases). V was cut by 3 bases and J by 10 bases, with 21 bases left in between. Per the germline V gene, CDR1 is SNHLY and CDR2 is FYNNEI. This CDR3 is built from 15 residues. Written as DNA, the CDR3 is TGTGCCAGCAGTGATTCAAAAGCAGGGATTAAAGTCTACACCTTC. Translated: CASSDSKAGIKVYTF.

The rearrangement links TRBV7-3 to TRBJ2-3; 8 bases line up with TRBD1. The CDR3 is 16 residues long. V shed 3 bases, J shed 4 bases, and the junction held 9 bases outside the gene matches. In germline, CDR1 is SGHTA, CDR2 FQGTGA. CDR3 DNA sequence: TGTGCCAGCAGCTTTGGACAGGGTCGAGTGGCAGATACGCAGTATTTT. This codes for CASSFGQGRVADTQYF.

This clone was observed a few times. V and J are TRBV27 and TRBJ2-7, with 10 bases matching TRBD1. CDR3 length: 13 amino acids. Germline trimming cut 6 bases from V and 6 bases from J; bases unmatched to any gene: 5. Germline V CDR1 and CDR2: MNHEY, SMNVEV (reference sequence). The CDR3 DNA is TGTGCCAGCAGCCGGGACAGGGGAGGCGAGCAGTACTTC. Translated, it gives CASSRDRGGEQYF.

The rearrangement links TRBV5-1 to TRBJ2-5; TRBD1 matches at 10 bases. From germline, CDR1 is SGHRS and CDR2 YFSETQ. The ends lost 4 bases at V and 5 bases at J; junction bases unmatched: 11. There are 16 residues in the CDR3. The CDR3 sequence: CASSPIGQGVEETQYF. The CDR3 coding sequence is TGCGCCAGCAGCCCTATAGGACAGGGGGTAGAGGAGACCCAGTACTTC.

DNA for the CDR3: TGTGCCAGCAGCCAAGGGCCGGGACAGGGAGGGGCACCCCTCCACTTT. Protein sequence: CASSQGPGQGGAPLHF. The gene calls are TRBV3-1 (or the pseudogene TRBV3-2) and TRBJ1-6; 9 bases match TRBD1. The germline V gene has CDR1 LGHDT and CDR2 YNNKEL (reference sequence). The CDR3 loop spans 16 amino acids. V lost 1 base and J lost 11; bases outside the gene matches: 9.

The V and J genes are TRBV2 and TRBJ1-3, with TRBD1 as a possible D gene (6 bases). The CDR3 sequence is 16 residues long. Germline-derived CDR1 and CDR2 are SNHLY and FYNNEI. Trimming stripped 6 bases from V and 2 bases from J, with 17 bases between. The CDR3 region is CASSTVVGAAGNTIYF. Written as DNA, the CDR3 is TGTGCCAGCAGCACCGTAGTGGGGGCGGCTGGAAACACCATATATTTT.

This clone appeared once. The rearrangement uses TRBV11-2 and TRBJ1-6, with a tentative D call TRBD1 (5 bases). This CDR3 has 15 amino acids. Looked up from germline, CDR1 is SGHAT and CDR2 is FQNNGV. V was pared by 3 bases and J by 6 bases, with 12 bases between. DNA of the CDR3: TGTGCCAGCAGCTTTACCGGGGGAGGTAATTCACCCCTCCACTTT. It specifies CASSFTGGGNSPLHF. The variable domain in full, with the rest retrieved from reference TRBV11-2 and TRBJ1-6, is EAGVAQSPRYKIIEKRQSVAFWCNPISGHATLYWYQQILGQGPKLLIQFQNNGVVDDSQLPKDRFSAERLKGVDSTLKIQPAKLEDSAVYLCASSFTGGGNSPLHFGNGTRLTVT.

This chain joins TRBV3-1 (or the pseudogene TRBV3-2) and TRBJ2-5; 7 bases align to TRBD1. With 5 bases clipped from V and 7 bases from J, the junction kept 10 bases outside the gene matches. The V gene's germline CDR1 is LGHDT and CDR2 YNNKEL (reference sequence). This CDR3 is built from 14 residues. DNA for the CDR3: TGTGCCAGCAGCTCATCTCAGGGGGAAGGGACCCAGTACTTC. Translation: CASSSSQGEGTQYF.

The rearrangement joins TRBV6-5 to TRBJ1-4, with D unclear. The CDR3 is 13 amino acids. The V end lost 6 bases, the J end lost 6 bases, and 11 bases lay between the germline ends. CDR1 and CDR2 (germline): MNHEY, SVGAGI. The CDR3 sequence: CASSLSPYEKLFF. The CDR3 DNA sequence: TGTGCCAGCAGCCTCTCCCCTTATGAAAAACTGTTTTTT.

The J gene is TRBJ2-1, the V gene TRBV4-2; D unresolved. Trimming left V 4 bases short and J 4 bases short, with 5 bases between. Germline V gives CDR1 LGHNA, CDR2 YNFKEQ. There are 12 residues in the CDR3. Here the CDR3 reads CASSRSYNEQFF. As DNA, the CDR3 is TGTGCCAGCAGCCGTAGTTACAATGAGCAGTTCTTC.

The rearrangement links TRBV9 to TRBJ2-5; 9 nucleotides align to TRBD1. Germline CDR1 SGDLS, CDR2 YYNGEE. J lost 5 bases, V lost 3 bases, and 5 bases had no gene match. The CDR3 contains 14 residues. CDR3 sequence (DNA): TGTGCCAGCAGCGAGACAGGGGGGTGGGAGACCCAGTACTTC. Encoded protein: CASSETGGWETQYF.

DNA of the CDR3: TGCGCCAGCAGCTTGGCACTGGCGGGGATCACAGATACGCAGTATTTT. Amino acid sequence: CASSLALAGITDTQYF. V is TRBV5-1 and J is TRBJ2-3; TRBD2 might be the D (6 bases). V was shortened by 0 bases and J by 2 bases, with 13 bases between the two germline ends. Germline CDR1 SGHRS, CDR2 YFSETQ. The CDR3 contains 16 residues.